These T cell receptor beta chains were read from a single sample in a study of post-analysis software for immune sequencing data. TCRdb re-derived calls from the PCR reads in MiXCR, one entry per CDR3 protein. The repertoire holds about 770,000 distinct CDR3 sequences, with more than 45% as singletons. The specimen was blood. These receptors came from a girl aged 5-17 years with multiple sclerosis. CDR3s include the opening cysteine and the closing phenylalanine or tryptophan. A D gene is named only where the DNA matches it firmly. Some rows mark clone size as missing; the rest say once, few, many or name a class of expanded clone.

V	J	size	D	CDR3	DNA
TRBV29-1	TRBJ2-2	few	TRBD2	CSVDVAGVAGELFF	TGCAGCGTTGACGTAGCGGGAGTCGCCGGGGAGCTGTTTTTT
TRBV12-3/TRBV12-4	TRBJ2-1	many	TRBD1	CASSTSGTAVYNEQFF	TGTGCCAGCAGTACCTCCGGGACAGCCGTCTACAATGAGCAGTTCTTC
TRBV6-1	TRBJ2-1	NA	TRBD2	CASRLAGDYNEQFF	TGTGCCAGCCGATTAGCGGGAGACTACAATGAGCAGTTCTTC
TRBV9	TRBJ1-4	NA	NA	CASSVSGAGKLFF	TGTGCCAGCAGCGTATCCGGGGCTGGGAAACTGTTTTTT
TRBV5-1	TRBJ2-7	few	NA	CASSLVSQGSHSYEQYF	TGCGCCAGCAGCTTGGTCTCCCAGGGGTCCCACTCCTACGAGCAGTACTTC
TRBV11-2	TRBJ2-7	NA	NA	CASSPRDSDYEQYF	TGTGCCAGCAGCCCCCGCGACTCTGACTACGAGCAGTACTTC
TRBV29-1	TRBJ1-2	few	TRBD1	CSVDHLRGSDGYTF	TGCAGCGTTGATCATCTCAGGGGGTCGGATGGCTACACCTTC
TRBV6-1	TRBJ2-3	NA	NA	CASSDFGTAGGTQYF	TGTGCCAGCAGTGATTTTGGGACCGCCGGGGGTACGCAGTATTTT
TRBV20-1	TRBJ2-7	few	TRBD2	CSGYLAGLSYEQYF	TGCAGTGGTTACCTAGCGGGCCTCTCCTACGAGCAGTACTTC
TRBV10-3	TRBJ2-1	few	TRBD2	CAISEGSGAAGFF	TGTGCCATCAGTGAGGGTAGCGGGGCTGCGGGGTTCTTC
TRBV28	TRBJ1-2	NA	NA	CASTWGSGYGYTF	TGTGCCAGCACGTGGGGTTCGGGCTATGGCTACACCTTC
TRBV12-3/TRBV12-4	TRBJ2-7	many	TRBD1	CASSPRDRGYEQYF	TGTGCCAGCAGCCCCCGGGACAGGGGCTACGAGCAGTACTTC
TRBV7-2	TRBJ2-3	NA	NA	CASSIDYLDTQYF	TGTGCCAGCAGCATCGACTACCTAGATACGCAGTATTTT
TRBV7-9	TRBJ2-5	NA	NA	CASRTFRTGRETQYF	TGTGCCAGCAGGACGTTTAGGACGGGTCGGGAGACCCAGTACTTC
TRBV5-1	TRBJ2-7	NA	NA	CASSGARVHEQYF	TGCGCCAGCAGCGGGGCGAGGGTCCACGAGCAGTACTTC
TRBV29-1	TRBJ2-6	NA	TRBD1	CSVLRQGGDSGANVLTF	TGCAGCGTTCTTAGACAGGGGGGGGACTCTGGGGCCAACGTCCTGACTTTC
TRBV27	TRBJ1-5	few	NA	CASSSWGGEGQPQHF	TGTGCCAGCAGTTCCTGGGGGGGTGAAGGTCAGCCCCAGCATTTT
TRBV10-2	TRBJ1-1	few	NA	CASSESVGGEAFF	TGCGCCAGCAGTGAGTCGGTGGGGGGGGAGGCTTTCTTT
TRBV29-1	TRBJ2-7	NA	NA	CSVETSYEQYF	TGCAGCGTAGAAACTAGCTACGAGCAGTACTTC
TRBV20-1	TRBJ2-3	NA	TRBD2	CSASPGLAGDTQYF	TGCAGTGCTAGTCCCGGACTAGCAGGAGATACGCAGTATTTT
TRBV12-3/TRBV12-4	TRBJ2-6	few	NA	CASRSAGANVLTF	TGTGCCAGCAGGTCAGCTGGGGCCAACGTCCTGACTTTC
TRBV12-3/TRBV12-4	TRBJ1-5	NA	NA	CASSWAPDDQPQHF	TGTGCCAGCAGCTGGGCCCCAGACGATCAGCCCCAGCATTTT
TRBV5-5	TRBJ1-2	few	NA	CASSPGGGFYGYTF	TGTGCCAGCAGCCCGGGCGGCGGATTCTATGGCTACACCTTC
TRBV29-1	TRBJ2-3	NA	NA	CSVRSQGGADTQYF	TGCAGCGTCCGATCCCAGGGAGGCGCAGATACGCAGTATTTT
TRBV29-1	TRBJ2-1	few	NA	CSVALGTYNEQFF	TGCAGCGTTGCACTAGGAACCTACAATGAGCAGTTCTTC
TRBV9	TRBJ2-7	few	NA	CASSVAGGSPYEQYF	TGTGCCAGCAGCGTAGCTGGAGGGAGCCCCTACGAGCAGTACTTC
TRBV5-5	TRBJ2-1	NA	NA	CASSLGTLGNRQCF	TGTGCCAGCAGTTTGGGGACCCTCGGGAACCGGCAGTGCTTC
TRBV29-1	TRBJ2-1	few	TRBD2	CSVPGLAGGYNEQFF	TGCAGCGTTCCGGGACTAGCGGGAGGATATAATGAGCAGTTCTTC
TRBV12-3/TRBV12-4	TRBJ1-2	NA	TRBD1	CASSPPGTGRPGGYTF	TGTGCCAGCAGCCCGCCGGGGACAGGGAGGCCGGGCGGCTACACCTTC
TRBV12-3/TRBV12-4	TRBJ2-7	few	NA	CASSPRTVAESYEQYF	TGTGCCAGCAGTCCCAGGACGGTAGCGGAATCCTACGAGCAGTACTTC
TRBV28	TRBJ2-1	NA	TRBD1	CASSLGDRGEDEQFF	TGTGCCAGCAGTCTAGGGGACAGGGGTGAGGATGAGCAGTTCTTC
TRBV7-3	TRBJ2-2	NA	TRBD2	CASSPRLAGAPGELFF	TGTGCCAGCAGCCCCAGACTAGCGGGAGCCCCCGGGGAGCTGTTTTTT
TRBV12-3/TRBV12-4	TRBJ2-1	NA	NA	CASSWEPDPGYNEQFF	TGTGCCAGCAGCTGGGAGCCGGACCCGGGGTACAATGAGCAGTTCTTC
TRBV6-6	TRBJ2-1	NA	TRBD2	CASSGLAGSNEQFF	TGTGCCAGCAGTGGACTAGCGGGAAGCAATGAGCAGTTCTTC
TRBV29-1	TRBJ1-1	NA	NA	CSVDFTEAFF	TGCAGCGTTGATTTCACTGAAGCTTTCTTT
TRBV6-5	TRBJ2-6	few	NA	CASTPGGANVLTF	TGTGCCAGCACCCCGGGGGGGGCCAACGTCCTGACTTTC
TRBV7-9	TRBJ2-7	few	NA	CASSPTGTNSYEQYF	TGTGCCAGCAGCCCCACCGGGACAAACTCCTACGAGCAGTACTTC
TRBV3-1	TRBJ2-1	NA	TRBD2	CACSQEVRGLAGDGSYNEQFF	TGTGCCTGCAGCCAAGAAGTCCGAGGACTAGCGGGAGATGGGTCCTACAATGAGCAGTTCTTC
TRBV5-8	TRBJ2-7	NA	NA	CASSLAVWVDEQYF	TGTGCCAGCAGCTTGGCCGTGTGGGTTGACGAGCAGTACTTC
TRBV20-1	TRBJ2-7	few	NA	CSARVGLGLLEQYF	TGCAGTGCTAGAGTGGGGCTCGGTCTACTTGAGCAGTACTTC
TRBV15	TRBJ2-5	NA	NA	CATSVRGVETQYF	TGTGCCACCAGCGTTCGAGGGGTAGAGACCCAGTACTTC
TRBV20-1	TRBJ2-5	few	NA	CSARDPGPQETQYF	TGCAGTGCTAGAGATCCAGGGCCCCAAGAGACCCAGTACTTC
TRBV4-3	TRBJ2-7	few	NA	CASSQDTTDSDEQYF	TGCGCCAGCAGCCAAGACACCACTGACTCCGACGAGCAGTACTTC
TRBV6-5	TRBJ1-4	NA	NA	CATRPRRNEKLFF	TGTGCCACCCGACCGCGGCGGAATGAAAAACTGTTTTTT
TRBV20-1	TRBJ2-7	NA	NA	CSATTVSPRSTYEQYF	TGCAGTGCAACCACGGTATCTCCAAGATCCACCTACGAGCAGTACTTC
TRBV27	TRBJ2-1	NA	TRBD2	CASSPGLSNEQFF	TGTGCCAGCAGTCCGGGACTAAGTAATGAGCAGTTCTTC
TRBV11-3	TRBJ2-5	NA	NA	CASSPRWVRETQYF	TGTGCCAGCAGCCCCCGTTGGGTAAGGGAGACCCAGTACTTC
TRBV5-1	TRBJ1-2	NA	NA	CASSGDLNGCTF	TGCGCCAGCAGCGGAGACCTTAATGGCTGCACCTTC
TRBV6-1	TRBJ2-1	NA	NA	CASNTGPGPGNEQFF	TGTGCCAGCAATACAGGGCCGGGGCCTGGCAATGAGCAGTTCTTC